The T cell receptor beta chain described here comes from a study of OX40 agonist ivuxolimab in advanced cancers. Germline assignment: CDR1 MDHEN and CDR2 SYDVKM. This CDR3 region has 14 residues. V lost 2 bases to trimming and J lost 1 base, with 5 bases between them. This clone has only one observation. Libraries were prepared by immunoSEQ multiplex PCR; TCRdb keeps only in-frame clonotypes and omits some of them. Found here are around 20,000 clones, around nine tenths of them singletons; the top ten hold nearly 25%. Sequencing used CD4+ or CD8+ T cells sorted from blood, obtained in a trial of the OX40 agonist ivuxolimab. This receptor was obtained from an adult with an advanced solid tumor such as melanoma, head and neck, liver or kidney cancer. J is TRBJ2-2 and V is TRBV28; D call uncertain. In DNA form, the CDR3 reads TGTGCCAGCAGTTTACGACAGAACACCGGGGAGCTGTTTTTT. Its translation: CASSLRQNTGELFF.